This is a list of T cell receptor beta chains from one sample in a study of identical twins. MiXCR was run by TCRdb on the 5' RACE reads, yielding one entry per CDR3 protein. The sample includes about 530,000 distinct CDR3 sequences, approximately 20% of them seen just once. These same data were also listed under a study on yellow fever vaccine responses in identical twins.

Sequencing was carried out using CD4+ T cells sorted from blood. These TCRs come from a woman between 18 and 29 years old in good health. Each CDR3 is given with its conserved first and last residue. Each record gives: CDR3 protein, CDR3 DNA, J gene, V gene, D gene, clone size. The D gene is left open where the match is weak. Not all rows give a size; the values are once, few, many and, for expanded clones, a class.

CATSGFAGELFF TGTGCCACCAGTGGGTTTGCCGGGGAGCTGTTTTTT TRBJ2-2 TRBV24-1 . .
CASSRTGRDYNEQFF TGTGCCAGCAGTCGGACAGGGAGGGACTACAATGAGCAGTTCTTC TRBJ2-1 TRBV9 . .
CASSPRQGPNLYGYTF TGTGCCAGCAGCCCTCGACAGGGACCCAACCTATATGGCTACACCTTC TRBJ1-2 TRBV7-9 TRBD1 .
CASSQVRGGTSNTGELFF TGTGCCAGCAGCCAAGTTCGCGGGGGGACCTCGAACACCGGGGAGCTGTTTTTT TRBJ2-2 TRBV4-2 TRBD2 .
CASSEGLAGNYEQYF TGTGCCAGCAGTGAAGGTCTAGCGGGGAACTACGAGCAGTACTTC TRBJ2-7 TRBV6-1 TRBD2 .
CASSLALAGGPEGTDTQYF TGTGCCAGCAGTTTAGCCCTAGCGGGAGGGCCCGAGGGCACAGATACGCAGTATTTT TRBJ2-3 TRBV27 TRBD2 .
CASSHTRTGANYGYTF TGTGCCAGCAGCCACACCAGGACAGGAGCTAACTATGGCTACACCTTC TRBJ1-2 TRBV6-4 TRBD1 few
CASNPGLAGGGSYNEQFF TGTGCCAGCAACCCCGGGCTAGCGGGAGGGGGCTCCTACAATGAGCAGTTCTTC TRBJ2-1 TRBV2 TRBD2 .
CASSYEGVGELFF TGCGCCAGCAGCTACGAAGGGGTCGGGGAGCTGTTTTTT TRBJ2-2 TRBV5-1 . .
CASSHTGPSGQPQHF TGTGCCAGCAGCCACACAGGGCCCTCCGGTCAGCCCCAGCATTTT TRBJ1-5 TRBV12-3/TRBV12-4 . .
CASRHRNTEAFF TGTGCCAGCAGGCATAGGAACACTGAAGCTTTCTTT TRBJ1-1 TRBV12-3/TRBV12-4 . few
CASSQGFLDTQYF TGTGCCAGCAGCCAAGGGTTTTTGGATACGCAGTATTTT TRBJ2-3 TRBV3-1 . .
CASSLGDRGVYNEQFF TGTGCCAGCAGTTTAGGCGACAGGGGGGTATACAATGAGCAGTTCTTC TRBJ2-1 TRBV12-3/TRBV12-4 TRBD1 .
CASSPRPGGSYEQYF TGTGCCAGCAGCCCGCGCCCGGGGGGGAGCTACGAGCAGTACTTC TRBJ2-7 TRBV7-9 TRBD2 few
CASSHNSLQGNYGYTF TGCGCCAGCAGCCACAATTCCCTTCAGGGAAACTATGGCTACACCTTC TRBJ1-2 TRBV5-1 . .
CASSLSGARIDEQFF TGTGCCAGCAGCTTATCAGGGGCGCGGATTGATGAGCAGTTCTTC TRBJ2-1 TRBV7-9 . .
CASSFPTVNYGYTF TGTGCCAGCAGCTTCCCTACAGTTAACTATGGCTACACCTTC TRBJ1-2 TRBV7-2 . .
CASSLGQISYNEQFF TGTGCCAGCAGCTTGGGACAGATCTCCTACAATGAGCAGTTCTTC TRBJ2-1 TRBV5-8 . few
CASSQPGTGEEKLFF TGCGCCAGCAGCCAACCCGGGACAGGGGAGGAAAAACTGTTTTTT TRBJ1-4 TRBV4-1 TRBD1 few
CASSLEAGAAETQYF TGTGCCAGCAGCTTGGAGGCGGGAGCGGCAGAGACCCAGTACTTC TRBJ2-5 TRBV5-4 TRBD2 few